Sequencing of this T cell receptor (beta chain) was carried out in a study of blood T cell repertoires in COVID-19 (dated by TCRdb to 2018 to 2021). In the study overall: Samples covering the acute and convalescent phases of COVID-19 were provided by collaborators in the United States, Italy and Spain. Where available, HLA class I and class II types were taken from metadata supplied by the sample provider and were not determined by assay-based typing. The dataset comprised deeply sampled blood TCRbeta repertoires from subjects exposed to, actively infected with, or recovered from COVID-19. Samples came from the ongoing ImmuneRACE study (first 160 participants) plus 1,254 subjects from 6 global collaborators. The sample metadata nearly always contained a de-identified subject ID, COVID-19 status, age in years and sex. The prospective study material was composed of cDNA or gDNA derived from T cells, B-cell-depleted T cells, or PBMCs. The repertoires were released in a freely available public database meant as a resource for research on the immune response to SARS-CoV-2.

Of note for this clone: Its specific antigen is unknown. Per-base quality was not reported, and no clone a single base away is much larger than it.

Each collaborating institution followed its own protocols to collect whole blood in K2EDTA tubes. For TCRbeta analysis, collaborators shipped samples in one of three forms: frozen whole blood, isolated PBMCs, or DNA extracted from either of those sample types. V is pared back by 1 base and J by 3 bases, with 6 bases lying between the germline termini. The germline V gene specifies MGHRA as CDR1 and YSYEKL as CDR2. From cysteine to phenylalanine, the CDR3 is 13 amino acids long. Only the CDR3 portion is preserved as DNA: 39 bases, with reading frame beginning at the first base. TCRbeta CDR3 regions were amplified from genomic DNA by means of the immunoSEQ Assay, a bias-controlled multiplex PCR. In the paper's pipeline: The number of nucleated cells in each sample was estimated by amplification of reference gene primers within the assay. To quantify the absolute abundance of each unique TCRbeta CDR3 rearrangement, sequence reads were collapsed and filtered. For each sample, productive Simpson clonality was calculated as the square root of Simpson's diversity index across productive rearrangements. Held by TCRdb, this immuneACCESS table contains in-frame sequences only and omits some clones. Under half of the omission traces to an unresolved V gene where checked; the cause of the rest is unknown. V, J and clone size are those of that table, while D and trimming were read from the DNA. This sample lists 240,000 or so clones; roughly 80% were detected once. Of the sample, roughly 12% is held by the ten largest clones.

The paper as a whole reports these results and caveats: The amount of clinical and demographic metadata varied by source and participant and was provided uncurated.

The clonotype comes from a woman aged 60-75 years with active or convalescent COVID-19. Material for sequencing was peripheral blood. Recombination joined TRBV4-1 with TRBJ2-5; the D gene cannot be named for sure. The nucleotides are TGCGCCAGCAGCCAAGGGCAGAAAGAGACCCAGTACTTC. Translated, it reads CASSQGQKETQYF.